This T cell receptor beta chain was retrieved from a study of T cells in Graves' hyperthyroidism and ophthalmopathy. Regarding the study as a whole: Ophthalmopathy onset followed model prediction by a median roughly 6.5 months.

Investigators excluded patients with uncontrolled infection, other autoimmune disease, pregnancy or lactation. This clonotype was seen more than once but under ten times. Its antigen is still unknown. TCR beta CDR3 regions were amplified from RNA transcripts. First-round RT-PCR targeting the TCR CDR3 was performed with the HTBI primer set. TCRdb ran MiXCR on the multiplex PCR reads and lists one entry per CDR3 protein. There are about 500,000 distinct CDR3 sequences in the sample; approximately 15% occur only once, and 15% to 20% lies in the top ten. The CDR3 runs 15 residues. Germline CDR1 MNHNS, CDR2 SASEGT. V was pared by 5 bases and J by 2 bases, with 4 bases of the junction left unmatched.

The receptor's source is a woman aged 18-29 years with Graves' hyperthyroidism. Input material: blood. The chain combines TRBV6-1 with TRBJ2-7, with 12 positions matching TRBD2. CDR3: CASSRLAGDPYEQYF. The DNA of the CDR3 is TGTGCCAGCAGTAGACTAGCGGGGGACCCCTACGAGCAGTACTTC.